Listed below are T cell receptor beta chains from one sample, sequenced in a study of blood T cells in healthy people across ages. From the 5' RACE reads, TCRdb called clonotypes with MiXCR, one entry per CDR3 protein. Of about a million distinct CDR3 sequences listed, just over 50% are singletons. The sequencing input was blood. These receptors came from a woman in her sixties in good health. The CDR3 runs from the conserved cysteine through the conserved F or W. Fields, in order: clone size, V gene, D gene, J gene, CDR3 DNA, CDR3 protein. D genes are given only for firm matches. Clone size, where shown, is once, few, many, or a class for clones that have expanded.

>few|TRBV20-1|-|TRBJ2-7
TGCAGTGCCGGCGTGGGGGAGAAAAGCTACGAGCAGTACTTC
CSAGVGEKSYEQYF
>-|TRBV20-1|-|TRBJ2-1
TGCAGTGCTAGAGATCGGGATGAGCAGTTCTTC
CSARDRDEQFF
>-|TRBV6-2/TRBV6-3|-|TRBJ2-5
TGTGCCAGCAGTTACGGACTGGACTGGCGCGCGGAGACCCAGTACTTC
CASSYGLDWRAETQYF
>-|TRBV28|-|TRBJ1-2
TGTGCCAGCACTATACAGCGCGACTATGGCTACACCTTC
CASTIQRDYGYTF
>-|TRBV20-1|TRBD1|TRBJ2-5
TGCAGTGCTCCCGGGACAGGGGGAATGCAAGAGACCCAGTACTTC
CSAPGTGGMQETQYF
>-|TRBV2|-|TRBJ2-6
TGTGCCAGCAGTGGTTGGACTGGGGCCAACGTCCTGACTTTC
CASSGWTGANVLTF
>-|TRBV27|-|TRBJ1-6
TGTGCCAGCCGAACATACCTTCTGGGGGCGAATTCACCCCTCCACTTT
CASRTYLLGANSPLHF
>once|TRBV2|-|TRBJ2-7
TGTGCCAGTAGTACATGGAGGGAAAGGGAGCAGTACTTC
CASSTWREREQYF
>-|TRBV6-2/TRBV6-3|-|TRBJ2-1
TGTGCCGCTCAGGGGGCGGGAGGTCGTAATGAGCAGTTCTTC
CAAQGAGGRNEQFF
>-|TRBV20-1|-|TRBJ2-7
TGCAGTGCTAGCCTTCTCCACGAGCAGTACTTC
CSASLLHEQYF
>-|TRBV12-3/TRBV12-4|-|TRBJ2-5
TGTGCCAGCAGTGGAGAGGTCGGACTGTTCCGGTACTTC
CASSGEVGLFRYF
>-|TRBV10-2|-|TRBJ2-2
TGCGCCAGCCGCAGACCAACCGGGGAGCTGTTTTTT
CASRRPTGELFF
>-|TRBV29-1|-|TRBJ2-7
TGCAGCGTTGAAGATAGGGAGAAGTACTTC
CSVEDREKYF
>-|TRBV25-1|-|TRBJ2-3
TGTGCCAGCAGTGACGGAATAATCACAGATACGCAGTATTTT
CASSDGIITDTQYF